The T cell receptor beta chain described here comes from a study of human T cells and chemical hapten exposure. Study summary: Sensitization used 2% DPC on approximately 2 cm by approximately 2 cm upper inner arm skin. Reading of the patch tests, which applied 0.01% DPC to the upper back, occurred at 6 days.

TCRdb ran MiXCR on the RACE reads and lists one entry per CDR3 protein. Among approximately 90,000 distinct CDR3 sequences listed, about an eighth were seen once. Study conclusions and caveats: Donor immune responses may differ from healthy people's, since all donors had alopecia.

Time point denoted: patch test 1, 2 weeks after DPC sensitization. Treatment specified: therapeutic diphenylcyclopropenone sensitization with weekly scalp DPC. V lost 10 bases to trimming and J lost 0 bases, with 12 bases between them. The germline CDR1 and CDR2 sequences are MDHEN and SYDVKM. CDR3 length equals 13 residues. Regarding this clonotype: Its antigen is not known.

This chain connects TRBV28 to TRBJ1-1; D is uncertain. The clonotype comes from a woman in her forties with alopecia areata. Some clones in this sample may be carry-over from other donors' samples. The specimen was whole blood, collected in connection with sensitization to the hapten diphenylcyclopropenone (DPC). The CDR3 loop reads CATLFAMNTEAFF. In DNA form, the CDR3 reads TGTGCCACCCTTTTTGCCATGAACACTGAAGCTTTCTTT.